This T cell receptor (beta chain) appears in the sequencing data of a study of Ad26.COV2.S vaccination and SARS-CoV-2 variants. Regarding treatment: about 20 received Ad26.COV2.S at low or high dose, single or two shots; roughly five received placebo; per-sample allocation not given. Samples were taken on day 63 after the first vaccine or placebo injection. This vaccine is an Ad26 vector that expresses the Wuhan-strain SARS-CoV-2 spike. Data came from immunoSEQ multiplex PCR; TCRdb stores just in-frame clones and leaves some out. The sample has fewer than 900,000 clones, around 90% seen once. Here the sequenced sample was peripheral blood, taken in a trial of Ad26.COV2.S vaccine versus placebo. The receptor was derived from a person aged 18-65 years who received the Ad26.COV2.S COVID-19 vaccine or a placebo.

CDR3: CASSLEMAATNSPLHF. Here the CDR3 DNA reads TGTGCCAGCAGCTTAGAAATGGCAGCCACAAATTCACCCCTCCACTTT. The chain links TRBV11-2 to TRBJ1-6; D not certain. V shed 0 bases and J shed 7 bases, with 13 bases lying between them. Germline loops: CDR1 SGHAT, CDR2 FQNNGV. This CDR3 is 16 amino acids long.